The present TCR beta chain was sequenced within a study of shared clonotypes between healthy human individuals. When replicate PCRs were run on sorted subsets, they used around 200 ng DNA, about 31,000 T cell genomes. Sequencing was performed with immunoSEQ multiplex PCR; in TCRdb, only in-frame clones are kept and a portion is missing. The sample consists of millions of clones, roughly nine tenths of them appearing once. Overall study findings and caveats: In several donors, around 4.5% of naive CD4 clonotypes appeared in common.

A note on this clone: Its antigen is still unknown. Different DNA sequences within this sample yield the same CDR3.

All donors qualified as healthy HIV-negative adults and had experienced no recent acute infections or vaccinations. Everyone who donated was a Caucasian adult who lived in Nashville, Tennessee. V was trimmed by 2 bases and J by 7 bases, leaving 9 bases between them. The CDR3 runs 14 residues. Germline CDR1 is MNHEY and CDR2 is SVGAGI. Sequencing was carried out using naive CD4+ T cells sorted from blood. The sample's subset: CD45RA+ positively selected. This clonotype originated in a man aged 18 to 30 in good health. The chain carries TRBV6-5 and TRBJ1-6, with TRBD1 as a possible D gene (5 bases). CDR3 residues: CASSYGTANSPLHF. CDR3 coding DNA: TGTGCCAGCAGTTACGGGACGGCCAATTCACCCCTCCACTTT.